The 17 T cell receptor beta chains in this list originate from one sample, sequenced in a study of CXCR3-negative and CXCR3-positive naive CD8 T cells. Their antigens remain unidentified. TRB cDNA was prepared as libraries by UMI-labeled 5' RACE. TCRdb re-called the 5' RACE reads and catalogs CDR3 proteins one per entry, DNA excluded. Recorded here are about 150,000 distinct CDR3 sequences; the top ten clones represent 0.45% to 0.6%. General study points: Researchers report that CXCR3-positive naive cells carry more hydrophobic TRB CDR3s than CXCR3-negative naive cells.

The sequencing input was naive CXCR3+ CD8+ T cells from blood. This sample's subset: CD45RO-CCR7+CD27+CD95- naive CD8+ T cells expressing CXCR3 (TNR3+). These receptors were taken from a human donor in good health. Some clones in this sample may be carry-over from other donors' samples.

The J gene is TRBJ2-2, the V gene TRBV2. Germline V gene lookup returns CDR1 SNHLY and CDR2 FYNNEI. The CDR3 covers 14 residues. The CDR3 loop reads CACSVGQYTGELFF.

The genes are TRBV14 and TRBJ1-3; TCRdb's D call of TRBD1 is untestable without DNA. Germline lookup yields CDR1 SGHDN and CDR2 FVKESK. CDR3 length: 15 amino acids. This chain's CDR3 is CASSPQGSSGNTIYF.

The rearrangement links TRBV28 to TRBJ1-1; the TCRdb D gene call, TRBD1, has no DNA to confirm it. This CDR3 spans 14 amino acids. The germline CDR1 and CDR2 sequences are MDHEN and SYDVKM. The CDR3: CASSLSYRGTEAFF.

This chain's CDR3 is CASSQDNSGELSYNEQFF. V is TRBV4-3 and J is TRBJ2-1; no DNA is available, so the TRBD2 call from TCRdb remains unchecked. The length of the CDR3 is 18 residues. Germline V gene data show CDR1 as LGHNA and CDR2 as YSLEER.

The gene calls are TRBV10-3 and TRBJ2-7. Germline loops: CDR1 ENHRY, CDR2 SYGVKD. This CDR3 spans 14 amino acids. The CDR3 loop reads CAISEPMGVYEQYF.

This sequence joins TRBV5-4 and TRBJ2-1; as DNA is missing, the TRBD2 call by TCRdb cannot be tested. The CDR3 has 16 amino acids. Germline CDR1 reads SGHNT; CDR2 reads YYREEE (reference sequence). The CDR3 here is CASSSNRDFSYNEQFF.

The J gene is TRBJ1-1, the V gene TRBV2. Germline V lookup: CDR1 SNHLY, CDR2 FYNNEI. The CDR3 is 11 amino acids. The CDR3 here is CASGGTTEAFF.

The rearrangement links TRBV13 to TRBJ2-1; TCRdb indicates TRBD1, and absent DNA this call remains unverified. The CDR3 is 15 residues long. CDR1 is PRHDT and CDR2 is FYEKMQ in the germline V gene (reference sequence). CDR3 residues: CASSLEGQGYNEQFF.

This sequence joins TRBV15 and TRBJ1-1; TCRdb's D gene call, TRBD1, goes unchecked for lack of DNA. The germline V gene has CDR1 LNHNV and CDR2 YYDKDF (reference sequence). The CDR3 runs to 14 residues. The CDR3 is CATRDRDMDTEAFF.

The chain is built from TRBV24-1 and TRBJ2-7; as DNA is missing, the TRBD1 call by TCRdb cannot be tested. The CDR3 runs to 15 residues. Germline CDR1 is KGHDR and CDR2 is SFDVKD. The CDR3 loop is CATSDGTGNSYEQYF.

The chain's CDR3 is CASSWPGTGVSTGVLFF. The chain has TRBV5-1 and TRBJ2-2; TCRdb lists TRBD1, though no DNA is available to test this call. This CDR3 spans 17 amino acids. The germline CDR1 and CDR2 sequences are SGHRS and YFSETQ.

CDR3: CASSLEGARFYEQYF. The gene calls are TRBV28 and TRBJ2-7; TCRdb designates TRBD1, a call that cannot be tested without DNA. The CDR3 loop spans 15 amino acids. Germline V gives CDR1 MDHEN, CDR2 SYDVKM.

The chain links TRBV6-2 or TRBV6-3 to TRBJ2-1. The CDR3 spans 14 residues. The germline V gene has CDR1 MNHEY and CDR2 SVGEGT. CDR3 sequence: CASSTGGAYNEQFF.

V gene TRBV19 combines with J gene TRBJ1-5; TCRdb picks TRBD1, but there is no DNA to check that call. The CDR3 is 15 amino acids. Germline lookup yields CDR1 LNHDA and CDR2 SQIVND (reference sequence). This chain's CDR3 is CASSIIRAGNQPQHF.

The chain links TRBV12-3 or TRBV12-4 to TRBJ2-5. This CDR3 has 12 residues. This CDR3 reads CASSSSGETQYF.

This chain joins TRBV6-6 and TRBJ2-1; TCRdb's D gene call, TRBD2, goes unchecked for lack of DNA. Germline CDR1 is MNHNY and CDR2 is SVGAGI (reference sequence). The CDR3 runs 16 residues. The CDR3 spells CASTPKTSGGRNEQFF.

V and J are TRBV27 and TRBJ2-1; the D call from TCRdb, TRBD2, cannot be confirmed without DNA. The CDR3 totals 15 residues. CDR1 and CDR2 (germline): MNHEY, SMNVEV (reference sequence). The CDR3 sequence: CASSLGSGGLGEQFF.